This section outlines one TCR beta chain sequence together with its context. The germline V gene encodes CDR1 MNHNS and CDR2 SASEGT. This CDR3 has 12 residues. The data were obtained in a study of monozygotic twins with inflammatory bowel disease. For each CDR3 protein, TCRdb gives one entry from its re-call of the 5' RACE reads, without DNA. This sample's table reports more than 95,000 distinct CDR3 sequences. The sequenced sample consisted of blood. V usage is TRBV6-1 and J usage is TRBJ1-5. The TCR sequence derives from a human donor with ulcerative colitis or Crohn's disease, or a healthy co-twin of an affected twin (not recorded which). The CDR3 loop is CASSGGGQPQHF.